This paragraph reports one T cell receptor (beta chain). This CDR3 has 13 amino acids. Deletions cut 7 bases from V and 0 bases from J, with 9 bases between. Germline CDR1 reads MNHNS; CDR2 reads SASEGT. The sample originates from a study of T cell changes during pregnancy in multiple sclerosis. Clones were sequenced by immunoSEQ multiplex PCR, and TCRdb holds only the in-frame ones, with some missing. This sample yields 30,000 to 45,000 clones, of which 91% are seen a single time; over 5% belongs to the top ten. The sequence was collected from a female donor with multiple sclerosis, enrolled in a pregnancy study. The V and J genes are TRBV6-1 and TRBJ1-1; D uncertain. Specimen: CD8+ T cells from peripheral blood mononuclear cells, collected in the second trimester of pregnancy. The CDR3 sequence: CASTRHLNTEAFF. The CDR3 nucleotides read TGTGCCAGCACGAGACACCTGAACACTGAAGCTTTCTTT.